The next 10 T cell receptor beta chains were all read from a single sample in a study of OX40 agonist ivuxolimab in advanced cancers. Profiled with immunoSEQ multiplex PCR; TCRdb holds only in-frame clones, not every one. The sample includes 80,000 or so clones, about 88% seen only once; the top ten take nearly 8%. The material sequenced was CD4+ or CD8+ T cells sorted from blood, taken in a trial of the OX40 agonist ivuxolimab. These receptors were obtained from an adult with an advanced solid tumor such as melanoma, head and neck, liver or kidney cancer.

The CDR3 DNA is TGTGCCAGTAGTAGACTAGCGGTGAGCACAGATACGCAGTATTTT. As protein: CASSRLAVSTDTQYF. This chain connects TRBV19 to TRBJ2-3, with 9 bases matching TRBD2. The CDR3 is 15 amino acids. Unmatched junction bases numbered 2, after V lost 4 bases and J lost 0 bases. CDR1 is LNHDA, CDR2 SQIVND, per germline (reference sequence).

This chain connects TRBV18 to TRBJ1-5; TRBD1 is a possible D gene (5 bases). CDR1 and CDR2 from the germline V gene are KGHSH and LQKENI. The V end was cut by 3 bases, the J end by 8 bases, with 14 bases between. The CDR3 is made up of 14 amino acids. The CDR3 is CASSPAGKLEPQHF. CDR3 DNA: TGTGCCAGCTCACCGGCAGGGAAGCTGGAGCCCCAGCATTTT. The full variable domain, with the rest looked up from reference TRBV18 and TRBJ1-5, is NAGVMQNPRHLVRRRGQEARLRCSPMKGHSHVYWYRQLPEEGLKFMVYLQKENIIDESGMPKERFSAEFPKEGPSILRIQQVVRGDSAAYFCASSPAGKLEPQHFGDGTRLSIL.

The chain carries TRBV5-6 and TRBJ2-5; D assignment may be TRBD1 or TRBD2 (5 bases each). Germline V gives CDR1 SGHDT, CDR2 YYEEEE. V dropped 2 bases and J dropped 5 bases, with 16 bases sitting between them. The length of the CDR3 is 15 residues. In DNA form, the CDR3 reads TGTGCCAGCAGCTTTTTGTTGGGGGTTTCGGAGACCCAGTACTTC. It translates to CASSFLLGVSETQYF. Looking up the rest from reference TRBV5-6 and TRBJ2-5 gives the full variable domain: DAGVTQSPTHLIKTRGQQVTLRCSPKSGHDTVSWYQQALGQGPQFIFQYYEEEERQRGNFPDRFSGHQFPNYSSELNVNALLLGDSALYLCASSFLLGVSETQYFGPGTRLLVL.

The chain has TRBV19 and TRBJ2-2; a possible D gene is TRBD2 (6 bases). Germline V gene lookup returns CDR1 LNHDA and CDR2 SQIVND (reference sequence). V was trimmed by 1 base and J by 2 bases, leaving 14 bases between them. The CDR3 spans 17 residues. Here the CDR3 reads CASSIVGRDSNTGELFF. DNA of the CDR3: TGTGCCAGTAGTATAGTAGGCCGGGACTCCAACACCGGGGAGCTGTTTTTT.

The chain uses TRBV5-4 and TRBJ1-6, with a possible D match to TRBD1 (5 bases). CDR1 and CDR2 from the germline V gene are SGHNT and YYREEE (reference sequence). V gave up 5 bases and J gave up 9 bases, with 12 bases separating them. CDR3 length: 13 amino acids. CDR3 DNA: TGTGCCAGCAGGGGGGAGCCCGTTTCACCCCTCCACTTT. Its translation: CASRGEPVSPLHF.

A note on this clone: A junction end diverges from the germline sequence, so it may reflect a read error. J is TRBJ2-1 and V is TRBV6-1; 7 bases match TRBD2. There are 16 residues in the CDR3. CDR1 and CDR2 (germline): MNHNS, SASEGT. CDR3 coding DNA: TGTGCCAGCAGCGAAGCAGCGGGAAGCTCCTACAATGAGCAGTTCTTC. It translates to CASSEAAGSSYNEQFF.

The chain recombines TRBV5-8 with TRBJ1-2; D perhaps matches TRBD1 (5 bases). CDR3 length: 14 amino acids. Trimming pared 1 base from V and 7 bases from J, leaving 14 bases between. Germline CDR1 reads SGHTS; CDR2 reads YDEGEE. CDR3 in DNA: TGTGCCAGCAGCTTGACGCGACGGGGCTCTGGCTACACCTTC. Amino acids: CASSLTRRGSGYTF.

The chain carries TRBV5-1 and TRBJ2-1, with D uncertain. Germline lookup yields CDR1 SGHRS and CDR2 YFSETQ. The CDR3 has 12 amino acids. Trimming pared 2 bases from V and 6 bases from J, leaving 6 bases between. CDR3 coding DNA: TGCGCCAGCAGCTTCTTAGCCAATGAGCAGTTCTTC. Amino acids: CASSFLANEQFF.

This clone turned up a few times. An end of the junction differs from the germline gene, which may be a read error. This sequence joins TRBV6-1 and TRBJ1-2; tentative D call: TRBD1 (6 bases). Germline CDR1 and CDR2: MNHNS and SASEGT. CDR3 length: 11 amino acids. The CDR3 coding sequence is TGTGCCAGCAGTGAAAGTCGACAGGCGATCTTC. Its protein product is CASSESRQAIF.

This chain joins TRBV9 and TRBJ2-3, with unresolved D. Trimming shortened V by 4 bases and J by 2 bases, and 11 bases separated the two germline ends. CDR3 length equals 14 residues. The germline V gene encodes CDR1 SGDLS and CDR2 YYNGEE. CDR3 DNA: TGTGCCAGCAGCCCCACTTCGGTCACAGATACGCAGTATTTT. Its translation: CASSPTSVTDTQYF.